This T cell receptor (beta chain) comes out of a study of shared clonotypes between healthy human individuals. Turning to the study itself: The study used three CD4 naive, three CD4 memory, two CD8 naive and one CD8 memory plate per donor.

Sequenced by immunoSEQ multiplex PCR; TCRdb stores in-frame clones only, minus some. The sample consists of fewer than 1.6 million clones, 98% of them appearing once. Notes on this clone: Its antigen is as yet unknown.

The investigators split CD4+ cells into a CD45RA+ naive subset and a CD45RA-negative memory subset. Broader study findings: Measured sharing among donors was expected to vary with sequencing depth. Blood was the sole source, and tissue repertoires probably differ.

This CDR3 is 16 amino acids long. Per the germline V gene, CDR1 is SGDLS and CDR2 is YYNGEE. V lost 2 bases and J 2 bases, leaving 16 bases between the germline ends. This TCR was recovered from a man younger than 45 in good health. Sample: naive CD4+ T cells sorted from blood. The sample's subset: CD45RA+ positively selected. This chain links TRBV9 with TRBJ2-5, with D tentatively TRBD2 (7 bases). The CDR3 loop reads CASSVIQGGPQETQYF. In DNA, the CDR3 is TGTGCCAGCAGCGTTATACAGGGAGGGCCACAAGAGACCCAGTACTTC.